Reported below is one TCR beta chain. The sample has other DNA sequences that encode this CDR3 too. Germline CDR1 and CDR2: SGHTA and FQGNSA. With 5 bases removed from V and 4 bases from J, the gap between germline ends came to 9 bases. The CDR3 contains 12 residues. Sequenced by immunoSEQ multiplex PCR; TCRdb stores in-frame clones only, minus some. The sample contains some 250,000 clones, 60% to 75% of which appear only once. The data were obtained in a study of blood T cell repertoires in COVID-19. At the level of the study: T cells, B-cell-depleted T cells, or PBMCs provided the cDNA or gDNA that served as material.

The chain links TRBV7-2 to TRBJ2-7, with D tentatively TRBD1 (5 bases). This clonotype originated in a woman aged 80 or older with acute or convalescent COVID-19. The sequencing sample was made of peripheral blood. This CDR3 is CASSPGAYEQYF. The CDR3 DNA is TGTGCCAGCAGCCCTGGGGCGTACGAGCAGTACTTC.